This TCR beta chain was found in a study of T cells in Graves' hyperthyroidism and ophthalmopathy (dated by TCRdb to the late 2010s). As for the study more broadly: Peripheral blood samples were taken at initial diagnosis, before any treatment was given. To identify distinguishing TCR V-J signatures, a discovery cohort of around 100 patients was used, comprising 43 with Graves' ophthalmopathy and around 60 with stable Graves' hyperthyroidism. Prospective prediction of ophthalmopathy was tested in an independent validation cohort consisting of 18 hyperthyroidism patients and 17 patients who later progressed to ophthalmopathy. The approximately 98 discovery patients were randomly divided into training and test sets at a 7:3 ratio. In about 6 Graves' hyperthyroidism patients, the study also compared T-cell repertoires from thyroid tissue with T-cell repertoires from blood. Following sampling, methimazole starting at 30 mg daily was given to hyperthyroidism patients, and high-dose intravenous methylprednisolone was given to ophthalmopathy patients. The paper describes TCR Vbeta CDR3 sequencing of more than 120 peripheral blood samples, made up of some 40 ophthalmopathy patients, around 73 hyperthyroidism patients and 17 progressor patients.

This clonotype occurred a few times. Its recognized antigen is unknown. The sample holds no much larger clone one base away, and base qualities are not on file. The paper as a whole reports these results and caveats: In cross-validation, a model built on a 13 V-J signature told ophthalmopathy apart from stable hyperthyroidism with 85% to 90% sensitivity and about 81% specificity, and in testing the same model reached 80%/75%. Most expanded thyroid clonotypes (frequency above 0.001) were also detected in blood, suggesting blood repertoires may reflect thyroid immune responses. In validation, the model predicted progression to ophthalmopathy a median of approximately 6.6 months before onset, with about 70% sensitivity and roughly 72% specificity. Sample size was not statistically predetermined, and blinding of investigators to group allocation was not performed.

TCR beta CDR3 regions were amplified from RNA transcripts. The first round of RT-PCR for the TCR CDR3 was performed with the HTBI primer set and the Qiagen OneStep RT-PCR kit. Libraries were constructed in a second round of multiplex PCR, after which size selection and purification were carried out. Sequencing of the libraries was done on an Illumina HiSeq2000 using paired-end 100 bp reads. The paper's processing steps were these. SOAPnuke was used to process the raw data, with reads discarded if the reads contained adapters or uncalled bases, had a mean Phred below 15, or lacked an exact constant-primer or identifier match. COPE v1.2.5 was used to merge high-quality paired reads, and clonotypes were defined as unique nucleotide sequences. MiTCR v1.1 was used to align the clonotypes against IMGT TRBV, TRBD and TRBJ reference segments. Only V-J combinations with frequency above 0.0001, covering about 99% of repertoires, were analysed. The TCS score was defined as F50 (clonal expansion) divided by E x V (chaos), with BLOSUM62-based TCRdist calculated between CDR3 peptides within each V-J. Welch's t-statistics and random forest reduced around 520 V-J features to some 14, which were used in a naive Bayes classifier (R e1071). TCRdb cleaned the public reads at Q25 with fastp, built clones with MiXCR and kept in-frame beta chains. For every CDR3 protein sequence, its rows merge into one entry that carries the most common genes and DNA. TCRdb assigned the V and J calls; the authors' analysis was not used. The table for this sample lists about 620,000 distinct CDR3 sequences; under 20% of them were counted only once. The ten top clones hold 3.5% to 4% of the sample.

V loses 3 bases, J loses 6 bases, and the germline ends lie 6 bases apart. As encoded in the germline V gene (reference sequence), CDR1 is DFQATT while CDR2 is SNEGSKA. The CDR3 contains 11 residues, cysteine and phenylalanine counted. The sequence is cut down to CDR3 DNA, 33 bases in frame from base 1. Graves' hyperthyroidism was defined as stable when no progression to ophthalmopathy occurred over 18 months of follow-up. Hyperthyroidism patients were newly diagnosed, had a disease duration of under 2 months, and were aged 18 to 65 years. Exclusion was applied to patients with uncontrolled infections, other autoimmune diseases, pregnancy or lactation. Diagnoses were based on clinical symptoms, serum thyroxine and TRAb, thyroid ultrasound and orbital computed tomography. Ficoll-Paque density gradient centrifugation was used to isolate PBMCs from approximately 10 ml of fresh peripheral blood. Total RNA was extracted using Trizol reagent, and RNA quality was assessed on an Agilent 2100 Bioanalyzer.

This sequence was found in a woman between 25 and 40 years old with Graves' hyperthyroidism. Input material: blood. Recombination linked TRBV20-1 to TRBJ1-3, with no D gene named confidently. The DNA sequence follows: TGCAGTGCTAGGAGGAAAAACACCATATATTTT. It codes for CSARRKNTIYF.